This TCR beta chain was found in a study of Graves' ophthalmopathy and Graves' hyperthyroidism. Study context: The term stable hyperthyroidism indicated an absence of ophthalmopathy within 18 months of follow-up. Study-wide findings and caveats: Thyroid clonotypes that were expanded above 0.001 frequency mostly also appeared in blood. Using 13 signatures, a model distinguished ophthalmopathy from stable hyperthyroidism, reaching about 87% sensitivity and approximately 80% specificity.

CDR1 is KGHDR and CDR2 is SFDVKD in the germline V gene. CDR3 size: 12 residues. The V gene lost 9 bases and the J gene lost 9 bases, with 13 bases spanning the gap. Lactation, pregnancy, uncontrolled infections and other autoimmune diseases were all grounds for excluding patients. A note on this clonotype: As yet, its antigen is unknown.

As the template, RNA transcripts were used to amplify TCR beta CDR3 regions. Amplification began with first-round RT-PCR using HTBI primers, then second-round multiplex PCR was performed. One entry per CDR3 protein, called by TCRdb with MiXCR from the multiplex PCR reads. The sample holds about 600,000 distinct CDR3 sequences, 35% to 45% seen once. The gene calls are TRBV24-1 and TRBJ2-2; D perhaps matches TRBD2 (5 bases). The receptor was derived from an adult man with Graves' hyperthyroidism. Sequencing input: peripheral blood or thyroid tissue (not recorded which). CDR3 DNA: TGTGCCACCGCTAGCATAGTGTGGGAGCTGTTTTTT. As protein: CATASIVWELFF.